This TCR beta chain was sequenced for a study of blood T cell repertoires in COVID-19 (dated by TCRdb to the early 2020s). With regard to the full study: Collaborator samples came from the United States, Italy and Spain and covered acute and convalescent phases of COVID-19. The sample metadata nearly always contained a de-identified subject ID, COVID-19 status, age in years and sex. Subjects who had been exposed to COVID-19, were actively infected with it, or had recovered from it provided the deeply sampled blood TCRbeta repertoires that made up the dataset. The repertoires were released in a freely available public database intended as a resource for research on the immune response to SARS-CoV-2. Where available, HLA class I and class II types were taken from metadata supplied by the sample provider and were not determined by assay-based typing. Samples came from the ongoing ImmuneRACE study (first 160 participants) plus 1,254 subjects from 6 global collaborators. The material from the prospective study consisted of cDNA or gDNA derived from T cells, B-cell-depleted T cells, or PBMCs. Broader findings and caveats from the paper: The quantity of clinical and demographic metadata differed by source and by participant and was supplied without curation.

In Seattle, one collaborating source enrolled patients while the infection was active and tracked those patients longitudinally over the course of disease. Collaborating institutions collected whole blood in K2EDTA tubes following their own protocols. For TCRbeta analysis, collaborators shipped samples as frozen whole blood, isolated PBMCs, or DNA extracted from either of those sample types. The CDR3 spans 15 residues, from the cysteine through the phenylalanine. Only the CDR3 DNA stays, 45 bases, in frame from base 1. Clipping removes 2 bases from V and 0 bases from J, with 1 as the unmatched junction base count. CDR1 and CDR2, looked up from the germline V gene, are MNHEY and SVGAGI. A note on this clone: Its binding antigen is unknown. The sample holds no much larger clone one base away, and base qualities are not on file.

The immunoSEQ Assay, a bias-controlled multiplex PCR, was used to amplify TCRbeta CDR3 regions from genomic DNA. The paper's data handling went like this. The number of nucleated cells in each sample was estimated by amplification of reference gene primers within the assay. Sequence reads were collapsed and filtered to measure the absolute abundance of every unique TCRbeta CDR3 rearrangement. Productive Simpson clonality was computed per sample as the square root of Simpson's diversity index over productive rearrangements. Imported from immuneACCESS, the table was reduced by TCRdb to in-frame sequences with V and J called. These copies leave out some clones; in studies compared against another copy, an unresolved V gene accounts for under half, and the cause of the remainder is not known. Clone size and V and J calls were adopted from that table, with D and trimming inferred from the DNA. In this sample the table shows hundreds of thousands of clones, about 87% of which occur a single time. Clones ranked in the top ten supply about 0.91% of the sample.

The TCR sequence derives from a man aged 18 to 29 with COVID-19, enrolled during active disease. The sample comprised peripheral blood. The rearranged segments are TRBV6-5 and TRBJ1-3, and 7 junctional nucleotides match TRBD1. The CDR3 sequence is CASSYDRDSGNTIYF. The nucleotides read TGTGCCAGCAGTTACGACAGGGACTCTGGAAACACCATATATTTT.